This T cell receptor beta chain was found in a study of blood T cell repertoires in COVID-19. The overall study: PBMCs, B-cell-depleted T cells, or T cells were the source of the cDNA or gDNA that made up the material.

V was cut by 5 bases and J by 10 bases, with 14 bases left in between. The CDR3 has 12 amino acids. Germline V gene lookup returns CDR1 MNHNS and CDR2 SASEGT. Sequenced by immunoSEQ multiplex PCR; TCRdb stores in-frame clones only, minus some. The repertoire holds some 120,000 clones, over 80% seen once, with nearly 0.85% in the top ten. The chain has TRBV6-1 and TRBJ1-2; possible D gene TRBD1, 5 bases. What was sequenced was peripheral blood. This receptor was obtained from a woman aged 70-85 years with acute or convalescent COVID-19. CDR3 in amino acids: CASSQWGRSYTF. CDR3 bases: TGTGCCAGCAGTCAATGGGGCAGGTCCTACACCTTC.